These 13 T cell receptor beta chains came from one sample sequenced in a study of cytomegalovirus exposure and HLA in healthy donors. PCR was performed using 60 Vbeta and 13 Jbeta primers. This table comes from immunoSEQ multiplex PCR, and its TCRdb copy is limited to in-frame clones, with some not included. The data hold 150,000 to 200,000 clones, with around 77% observed a single time. The sequenced sample consisted of PBMCs. The receptors stem from a woman aged 30 to 39 in good health and CMV-seronegative.

This clone was observed a handful of times. The gene calls are TRBV6-1 and TRBJ2-2; 7 bases line up with TRBD2. Germline V lookup: CDR1 MNHNS, CDR2 SASEGT. The trim removed 6 bases at V and 1 base at J, leaving 2 bases unmatched. The CDR3 extends over 14 amino acids. This chain's CDR3 is CASRLAENTGELFF. The CDR3 DNA reads TGTGCCAGCAGGCTAGCGGAGAACACCGGGGAGCTGTTTTTT.

There are a few counts of this clone. This chain joins TRBV4-2 and TRBJ2-1, with D perhaps TRBD2 (6 bases). The CDR3 spans 14 residues. Trimming pared 4 bases from V and 6 bases from J, leaving 13 bases between. In germline, CDR1 is LGHNA, CDR2 YNFKEQ. CDR3 in DNA: TGTGCCAGCAGCCCGGAGGGACCGAGCAATGAGCAGTTCTTC. This sequence encodes CASSPEGPSNEQFF.

J is TRBJ1-2 and V is TRBV28, with D perhaps matching TRBD1 (5 bases). V lost 6 bases and J 4 bases, leaving 12 bases between the germline ends. Per germline, CDR1 MDHEN and CDR2 SYDVKM. CDR3 size: 13 residues. The CDR3 nucleotides read TGTGCCAGCAGCCTAGACAGTGGCTATGGCTACACCTTC. Translating it yields CASSLDSGYGYTF.

The J gene is TRBJ2-7, the V gene TRBV30, with TRBD2 identical over 11 bases. This CDR3 spans 13 amino acids. CDR1 and CDR2 from the germline V gene are GTSNPN and SVGIG (reference sequence). V lost 4 bases to trimming and J lost 6 bases; unmatched junction nucleotides: 5. The CDR3 region has the DNA TGTGCCTGGATTCTAGCGGGGGGCCCCGAGCAGTACTTC. Its protein is CAWILAGGPEQYF. Looking up the rest from reference TRBV30 and TRBJ2-7 gives the full variable domain: SQTIHQWPATLVQPVGSPLSLECTVEGTSNPNLYWYRQAAGRGLQLLFYSVGIGQISSEVPQNLSASRPQDRQFILSSKKLLLSDSGFYLCAWILAGGPEQYFGPGTRLTVT.

The rearrangement joins TRBV5-1 to TRBJ2-1; the D gene is possibly TRBD2 (7 bases). This CDR3 has 15 amino acids. The germline V gene encodes CDR1 SGHRS and CDR2 YFSETQ. Trimming left V 2 bases short and J 4 bases short, with 13 bases between. CDR3 sequence reads: CASSFGGAPYNEQFF. CDR3 in DNA: TGCGCCAGCAGCTTTGGGGGGGCCCCTTACAATGAGCAGTTCTTC.

This rearrangement joins TRBV11-2 to TRBJ2-1; 8 nucleotides align to TRBD2. The length of the CDR3 is 18 residues. The germline CDR1 and CDR2 sequences are SGHAT and FQNNGV. Trimming took 1 base from V and 7 from J; bases not matched to a gene: 15. The CDR3 DNA sequence: TGTGCCAGCAGCTTAGTTTTTGGAACGGGAGGGCCTTGGAATGAGCAGTTCTTC. Amino acid sequence: CASSLVFGTGGPWNEQFF. The full variable domain, completed using reference TRBV11-2 and TRBJ2-1, is EAGVAQSPRYKIIEKRQSVAFWCNPISGHATLYWYQQILGQGPKLLIQFQNNGVVDDSQLPKDRFSAERLKGVDSTLKIQPAKLEDSAVYLCASSLVFGTGGPWNEQFFGPGTRLTVL.

The rearrangement links TRBV18 to TRBJ2-3, with no clear D. The CDR3 length is 13 residues. Looked up from germline, CDR1 is KGHSH and CDR2 is LQKENI. The V gene lost 3 bases and the J gene lost 3 bases, with 7 bases spanning the gap. Written as DNA, the CDR3 is TGTGCCAGCTCACCGAGGCTTACAGATACGCAGTATTTT. It translates to CASSPRLTDTQYF.

The CDR3 region has the DNA TGCGCCAGCAGTGATCCCGTTGGCGACGGGGGTATGAGGTATTTT. This translates into CASSDPVGDGGMRYF. This sequence joins TRBV10-1 and TRBJ2-3; D might be TRBD2 (6 bases). CDR3 size: 15 residues. Trimming removed 3 bases at V and 14 bases at J, with 24 bases between. The V gene's germline CDR1 is WNHNN and CDR2 SYGVQD (reference sequence).

This chain connects TRBV4-2 to TRBJ2-4; 9 bases are shared with TRBD2. V shed 0 bases and J 2 bases; nucleotides not matched to a gene: 5. Germline-derived CDR1 and CDR2 are LGHNA and YNFKEQ. The CDR3 sequence is 17 residues long. The CDR3 sequence is CASSQDGAGGSKNIQYF. CDR3 DNA: TGTGCCAGCAGCCAAGATGGGGCGGGGGGGTCCAAAAACATTCAGTACTTC.

The CDR3 coding sequence is TGTGCCAGTAGTATCGAACTCCTTTCCCTCGAGCAGTACTTC. Protein sequence: CASSIELLSLEQYF. The chain is built from TRBV19 and TRBJ2-7; no firm D call. The germline V gene has CDR1 LNHDA and CDR2 SQIVND (reference sequence). The length of the CDR3 is 14 residues. With 3 bases removed from V and 6 bases from J, the gap between germline ends came to 15 bases. Using reference TRBV19 and TRBJ2-7 for the parts outside the CDR3, the full variable domain is DGGITQSPKYLFRKEGQNVTLSCEQNLNHDAMYWYRQDPGQGLRLIYYSQIVNDFQKGDIAEGYSVSREKKESFPLTVTSAQKNPTAFYLCASSIELLSLEQYFGPGTRLTVT.

The rearrangement joins TRBV15 to TRBJ1-5; the match to TRBD1 covers 9 bases. J lost 1 base, V lost 1 base, and 14 bases had no gene match. The CDR3 has 20 amino acids. Germline loops: CDR1 LNHNV, CDR2 YYDKDF (reference sequence). This CDR3 reads CATSRGAPGQGFESNQPQHF. For the CDR3, the DNA is TGTGCCACCAGCAGAGGGGCCCCGGGACAGGGATTTGAGAGCAATCAGCCCCAGCATTTT.

The chain combines TRBV5-4 with TRBJ2-1, with D maybe TRBD2 (5 bases). CDR3 length: 17 residues. V was pared by 1 base and J by 2 bases, with 16 bases between. CDR1 and CDR2 from the germline V gene are SGHNT and YYREEE (reference sequence). The CDR3, as DNA: TGTGCCAGCAGCTTGCACAGCGGAACTCTTCCCTACAATGAGCAGTTCTTC. Encoded protein: CASSLHSGTLPYNEQFF.

The chain uses TRBV19 and TRBJ2-3; 10 bases agree with TRBD2. Germline loops: CDR1 LNHDA, CDR2 SQIVND (reference sequence). The CDR3 has 17 amino acids. The V and J ends lost 10 bases and 3 bases, in that order; junction bases with no gene match: 16. The DNA for the CDR3 is TGTGCCACCTCGCTAGCGGGAGCGGGTAAGGGTACAGATACGCAGTATTTT. Its protein product is CATSLAGAGKGTDTQYF.